These 25 T cell receptor beta chains came from one sample sequenced in a study of shared clonotypes between healthy human individuals. The data were produced by immunoSEQ multiplex PCR, yet TCRdb's version contains in-frame clones alone and is incomplete. This sample has about 660,000 clones, with approximately 79% found just once. The specimen was memory CD4+ T cells sorted from blood. The subset denotes: CD45RA-negative fraction. These receptors all stem from a woman in her thirties in good health.

The chain joins TRBV6-1 to TRBJ1-1; D might be TRBD1 (5 bases). This CDR3 comprises 13 residues. The V end lost 11 bases, the J end lost 7 bases, and 20 bases lay between the germline ends. The germline V gene has CDR1 MNHNS and CDR2 SASEGT. The CDR3 here is CAARVGGAGEAFF. The CDR3 DNA sequence: TGTGCCGCCCGGGTGGGTGGGGCGGGTGAAGCTTTCTTT.

V usage is TRBV11-1 and J usage is TRBJ2-3; D gene unclear. The CDR3 spans 15 residues. The germline V gene has CDR1 SGHAT and CDR2 FQDESV (reference sequence). Trimming stripped 3 bases from V and 6 bases from J, with 16 bases between. The DNA of the CDR3 is TGTGCCAGCAGCTTCGGTACAGCGATACCGGATACGCAGTATTTT. This codes for CASSFGTAIPDTQYF.

This clone has a handful of counts. The same CDR3 can be traced to other DNA sequences in this sample. The chain uses TRBV7-8 and TRBJ1-4; TRBD1 is a possible D gene (5 bases). This CDR3 has 14 amino acids. Germline-derived CDR1 and CDR2 are SGHVS and FQNEAQ. V lost 2 bases and J lost 8, with 12 bases in between. CDR3 in DNA: TGTGCCAGCAGCTTATGGGGGGGTGGCGAAAAACTGTTTTTT. Translating it yields CASSLWGGGEKLFF.

J is TRBJ2-2 and V is TRBV5-1; TRBD2 aligns across 13 bases. V shed 4 bases and J 10 bases; nucleotides not matched to a gene: 13. Germline V gives CDR1 SGHRS, CDR2 YFSETQ. The CDR3 sequence is 17 residues long. CDR3 DNA sequence: TGCGCCAGCAGCCACGGGACTAGCGGGATCCACTATGAGGAGCTGTTTTTT. Translated: CASSHGTSGIHYEELFF.

Of note for this clone: A far larger clone is one base from this, pointing to a likely read error. The sample has other DNA sequences that encode this CDR3 too. V and J are TRBV29-1 and TRBJ1-2; a weak D match, TRBD1 (5 bases). Trimming left V 6 bases short and J 4 bases short, with 15 bases between. Germline V gives CDR1 SQVTM, CDR2 ANQGSEA. This CDR3 comprises 13 residues. As DNA, the CDR3 is TGCAGCGTCGAACGGGCGGGGGGCTATGGCTACACCTTC. This gives the protein CSVERAGGYGYTF.

The genes are TRBV5-4 and TRBJ2-3, with D unclear. V lost 3 bases, J lost 6 bases, and 5 bases lay in between. The CDR3 length is 11 residues. CDR1 SGHNT and CDR2 YYREEE come from the germline V gene (reference sequence). CDR3 loop: CASSSQDTQYF. The CDR3 DNA sequence: TGTGCCAGCAGCTCCCAGGATACGCAGTATTTT.

The chain couples TRBV7-9 to TRBJ2-3; possible D gene TRBD2, 5 bases. The V end lost 0 bases, the J end lost 3 bases, and 10 bases lay between the germline ends. This CDR3 contains 15 residues. Per the germline V gene, CDR1 is SEHNR and CDR2 is FQNEAQ (reference sequence). The CDR3 region is CASSLARAVTDTQYF. CDR3 nucleotide sequence: TGTGCCAGCAGCTTAGCCCGAGCGGTTACAGATACGCAGTATTTT.

The chain links TRBV2 to TRBJ1-5, with 9 bases aligning to TRBD1. The CDR3 runs 15 residues. The germline V gene has CDR1 SNHLY and CDR2 FYNNEI. The V segment lost 5 bases and the J segment 6 bases; nucleotides outside the gene matches: 8. CDR3 DNA: TGTGCCAGCAGTAAAGGGACAGGGCCGGGTCAGCCCCAGCATTTT. It specifies CASSKGTGPGQPQHF.

V and J are TRBV28 and TRBJ2-4; weak D call: TRBD1 (6 bases). The CDR3 totals 15 residues. The germline V gene has CDR1 MDHEN and CDR2 SYDVKM. V lost 5 bases to trimming and J lost 3 bases, with 14 bases between them. CDR3 sequence: CASSPAGAGKNIQYF. The CDR3 coding sequence is TGTGCCAGCAGTCCCGCAGGGGCAGGCAAAAACATTCAGTACTTC.

This clone was seen once. This chain joins TRBV6-1 and TRBJ1-5; 12 nucleotides match TRBD1. Germline-derived CDR1 and CDR2 are MNHNS and SASEGT. Trimming cost V 7 bases and J 6 bases; bases outside gene matches: 7. The CDR3 totals 15 residues. CDR3 DNA: TGTGCCAGCAAGATCGGGACAGGGGGCGGTCAGCCCCAGCATTTT. This translates into CASKIGTGGGQPQHF.

The rearrangement joins TRBV28 to TRBJ2-5; 9 positions match TRBD2. The ends lost 5 bases at V and 2 bases at J; junction bases unmatched: 6. CDR1 MDHEN and CDR2 SYDVKM come from the germline V gene. The CDR3 loop spans 15 amino acids. CDR3 DNA sequence: TGTGCCAGCAGTGGTAGCGGGAGTGGGCAAGAGACCCAGTACTTC. It is translated as CASSGSGSGQETQYF.

The V and J genes are TRBV11-2 and TRBJ2-1; 15 bases fit TRBD2. The junction had 10 bases not matched to a gene; V was cut back by 3 bases and J by 4 bases. The germline V gene encodes CDR1 SGHAT and CDR2 FQNNGV. CDR3 length: 19 residues. The chain's CDR3 is CASSFRLGLAGGRYNEQFF. CDR3 nucleotides: TGTGCCAGCAGCTTTCGCTTGGGACTAGCGGGAGGCCGATACAATGAGCAGTTCTTC.

V usage is TRBV6-6 and J usage is TRBJ1-1; D is unclear. Per germline, CDR1 MNHNY and CDR2 SVGAGI (reference sequence). The CDR3 spans 12 residues. The V and J ends lost 3 bases and 10 bases respectively, with 12 bases between them. The CDR3 nucleotides read TGTGCCAGCAGTTATTCCACAGCGGGAGCTTTCTTT. It is translated as CASSYSTAGAFF.

The chain has TRBV19 and TRBJ1-1; D unresolved. V lost 3 bases and J lost 2, with 10 bases in between. The CDR3 loop spans 14 amino acids. The germline V gene has CDR1 LNHDA and CDR2 SQIVND (reference sequence). CDR3 DNA: TGTGCCAGTAGTATCAGGTTTTTCAACACTGAAGCTTTCTTT. Translation: CASSIRFFNTEAFF.

This clone was observed a handful of times. Other DNA sequences in the same sample also yield this CDR3. V usage is TRBV13 and J usage is TRBJ2-6; D unresolved. Germline V gene lookup returns CDR1 PRHDT and CDR2 FYEKMQ (reference sequence). The CDR3 sequence is 15 residues long. The germline V and J ends were trimmed by 2 bases and 1 base, with 6 bases remaining between them. CDR3 protein: CASSLRLSGANVLTF. The CDR3 DNA follows: TGTGCCAGCAGCTTACGATTGTCTGGGGCCAACGTCCTGACTTTC.

The genes are TRBV5-5 and TRBJ1-5, with TRBD1 identical over 7 bases. V lost 4 bases, J lost 6 bases, and 7 bases stayed unmatched. Germline-derived CDR1 and CDR2 are SGHKS and YYEKEE (reference sequence). The CDR3 spans 14 residues. CDR3 sequence: CASSQGDVSQPQHF. Here the CDR3 DNA reads TGTGCCAGCAGCCAGGGGGACGTAAGTCAGCCCCAGCATTTT.

J is TRBJ2-2 and V is TRBV2; 8 nucleotides match TRBD1. The length of the CDR3 is 15 residues. Trimming took 6 bases from V and 4 from J; bases not matched to a gene: 7. Germline assignment: CDR1 SNHLY and CDR2 FYNNEI. The CDR3 reads CASRAATGGTGELFF. CDR3 DNA sequence: TGTGCCAGCAGAGCCGCAACAGGGGGCACCGGGGAGCTGTTTTTT.

Note on this clone: The sample holds other DNA sequences that translate to the same CDR3. The chain employs TRBV27 and TRBJ1-2; D may be TRBD1 (5 bases). V dropped 6 bases and J dropped 0 bases, with 8 bases sitting between them. Per the germline V gene, CDR1 is MNHEY and CDR2 is SMNVEV (reference sequence). This CDR3 region has 13 residues. The CDR3 here is CASSSRANYGYTF. The DNA for the CDR3 is TGTGCCAGCAGCTCCAGGGCTAACTATGGCTACACCTTC.

This chain joins TRBV19 and TRBJ2-1; 9 bases line up with TRBD2. V lost 7 bases, J lost 6 bases, and 13 bases stayed unmatched. The CDR3 has 16 amino acids. The V gene's germline CDR1 is LNHDA and CDR2 SQIVND (reference sequence). The CDR3 spells CASMTVSSGSGNEQFF. The DNA of the CDR3 is TGTGCCAGTATGACCGTTAGTAGCGGGAGTGGCAATGAGCAGTTCTTC.

V and J are TRBV10-3 and TRBJ2-7; 8 bases line up with TRBD1. The junction had 5 bases not matched to a gene; V was cut back by 3 bases and J by 7 bases. Germline-derived CDR1 and CDR2 are ENHRY and SYGVKD. The CDR3 has 13 amino acids. This CDR3 is CAISEWTGWEQYF. Written as DNA, the CDR3 is TGTGCCATCAGTGAATGGACAGGGTGGGAGCAGTACTTC.

The rearrangement links TRBV19 to TRBJ1-5; D call uncertain. V gave up 5 bases and J gave up 4 bases, with 12 bases separating them. Per the germline V gene, CDR1 is LNHDA and CDR2 is SQIVND (reference sequence). The CDR3 is 14 residues long. The CDR3 loop is CASSPRSGNQPQHF. CDR3 DNA: TGTGCCAGTAGTCCCCGGAGCGGAAATCAGCCCCAGCATTTT.

This clone has a handful of counts. Other DNA sequences in this sample translate to the same CDR3. This chain joins TRBV5-1 and TRBJ1-1; 9 positions match TRBD1. V lost 2 bases, J lost 5 bases, and 4 bases stayed unmatched. This CDR3 comprises 14 residues. Germline-derived CDR1 and CDR2 are SGHRS and YFSETQ. CDR3 sequence reads: CASSLTGGGTEAFF. CDR3 in DNA: TGCGCCAGCAGCTTAACAGGGGGCGGGACTGAAGCTTTCTTT.

This clone showed up just once. V and J are TRBV28 and TRBJ1-3; the D gene is possibly TRBD1 (6 bases). Germline CDR1 reads MDHEN; CDR2 reads SYDVKM. The length of the CDR3 is 16 residues. Trimming pared 2 bases from V and 2 bases from J, leaving 13 bases between. The CDR3 is CASSLGGGFAGNTIYF. The CDR3 DNA reads as TGTGCCAGCAGTTTAGGGGGCGGATTTGCTGGAAACACCATATATTTT.

A remark on this clone: A much more abundant neighbour one base away suggests this may be a read error. Distinct nucleotide sequences in the sample also encode this CDR3. The V gene is TRBV4-1, the J gene TRBJ2-2, with 13 bases that match TRBD2. The germline CDR1 and CDR2 sequences are MGHRA and YSYEKL. CDR3 length: 18 residues. The CDR3 spells CASSPGGLAGVGTGELFF. CDR3 nucleotides: TGCGCCAGCAGCCCTGGCGGACTAGCGGGAGTCGGCACCGGGGAACTGTTTTTT.

The chain has TRBV14 and TRBJ2-7; D is unclear. Germline assignment: CDR1 SGHDN and CDR2 FVKESK. Trimming removed 1 base from V and 3 bases from J, with 7 bases in between. The CDR3 sequence is 13 residues long. Here the CDR3 reads CASSQASIYEQYF. CDR3 coding DNA: TGTGCCAGCAGCCAAGCGTCCATCTACGAGCAGTACTTC.